This TCR beta chain was identified in a study of blood T cell repertoires in COVID-19. CDR3 length: 15 amino acids. Germline lookup yields CDR1 SGHRS and CDR2 YFSETQ. The junction had 9 bases not matched to a gene; V was cut back by 6 bases and J by 2 bases. Source study methods: Nucleated cell number was recorded as an estimate derived from reference gene primer amplification. Data came from immunoSEQ multiplex PCR; TCRdb stores just in-frame clones and leaves some out. That table is the source of V, J and clone size, and D and trimming were worked out from the DNA. Among around 50,000 clones, 80% to 90% were seen once, and the ten largest hold less than 9%. This clone was observed a handful of times.

The sequence derives from a man aged 50 to 59 with active COVID-19. What was sequenced was peripheral blood. This chain connects TRBV5-1 to TRBJ2-3; 7 bases match TRBD1. This chain's CDR3 is CASKLEGANTDTQYF. The CDR3 DNA reads TGCGCCAGCAAGCTTGAGGGGGCAAACACAGATACGCAGTATTTT.